This T cell receptor (beta chain) was documented in a study of CD8 T cells in Susac syndrome. The RNA, roughly 0.45 to 1 ug, was put through reverse transcription using random hexamers. Across 54 Vbeta and 13 Jbeta, TCR beta CDR3 was amplified with immunoSEQ multiplex PCR. Each CDR3 protein is one row after TCRdb ran MiXCR on the immunoSEQ multiplex PCR reads. This table has about 300,000 distinct CDR3 sequences, roughly nine tenths appearing once. CD8+ and CD4+ T cells from blood underwent TCR beta sequencing, which was carried out in a high-throughput format. The study used treatment-naive patients who had stable or active relapsing-remitting disease as multiple sclerosis controls. TEMRA cells underwent FACS enrichment and CD8+ and CD4+ T cells underwent negative isolation. This receptor was identified in a human donor with multiple sclerosis. Sequenced material: CD4+ T cells from PBMCs.

The CDR3 coding sequence is TGCAGCGTCAAAGCCGGAGGGCAAGAGACCCAGTACTTC. This gives the protein CSVKAGGQETQYF. V gene TRBV29-1 combines with J gene TRBJ2-5; D might be TRBD2 (6 bases). The CDR3 contains 13 residues. V was shortened by 6 bases and J by 2 bases, with 13 bases between the two germline ends. Germline lookup yields CDR1 SQVTM and CDR2 ANQGSEA.